In this sample, the clone carrying this TCR beta chain turned up a few times. As yet, its antigen is unknown. The data stem from a study of blood T cells in healthy people across ages. The V and J ends lost 3 bases and 7 bases, in that order; junction bases with no gene match: 7. The germline V gene encodes CDR1 MGHRA and CDR2 YSYEKL. The CDR3 runs 16 residues. The second PCR ran about 6 to 12 cycles with a sample-barcoded 5' primer and J-beta primers. Template switching added a 12-random-nucleotide identifier to every cDNA molecule. TCRdb re-called the 5' RACE reads with MiXCR, one entry per CDR3 protein. Among about 800,000 distinct CDR3 sequences listed, roughly 25% were seen once. The study, taken as a whole, reports: Investigators viewed diversity estimates from one million T cells as underestimates, the study reported. Diversity of TCR beta correlated strongly with naive T cell percentage.

The same specimen was also included in a second study, on T cells of mothers and their children.

The receptor comes from a boy younger than 18 in good health. The sequenced sample was blood. The J gene is TRBJ1-6, the V gene TRBV4-1; 9 bases fit TRBD1. The CDR3 loop reads CASSQDTGGENSPLHF. The CDR3 DNA follows: TGCGCCAGCAGCCAGGATACAGGGGGCGAGAATTCACCCCTCCACTTT.